What follows are 9 T cell receptor beta chains derived from one specimen sequenced in a study of PD-1 blockade in classical Hodgkin lymphoma. TCRdb's copy holds only in-frame clones and misses some; the assay was immunoSEQ multiplex PCR. The table lists fewer than 30,000 clones, roughly 88% of them singletons. Every patient was affected by relapse after autologous stem cell transplantation, while exposure to brentuximab vedotin was not uniform. From thawed PBMCs, CD8+ T cells were isolated by magnetic negative selection. The sample consisted of CD8+ T cells from blood, taken at baseline. The receptors originated from a human donor with classical Hodgkin lymphoma.

The chain has TRBV14 and TRBJ2-7; D gene uncertain. The CDR3 has 11 residues. The V and J ends lost 2 bases and 6 bases respectively, with 5 bases between them. Germline CDR1 reads SGHDN; CDR2 reads FVKESK. The CDR3 DNA reads TGTGCCAGCAGCCAATCGTTCGAGCAGTACTTC. It encodes CASSQSFEQYF. The entire variable domain, with the rest obtained from reference TRBV14 and TRBJ2-7, is as follows: EAGVTQFPSHSVIEKGQTVTLRCDPISGHDNLYWYRRVMGKEIKFLLHFVKESKQDESGMPNNRFLAERTGGTYSTLKVQPAELEDSGVYFCASSQSFEQYFGPGTRLTVT.

The chain uses TRBV6-5 and TRBJ2-3; 9 positions agree with TRBD1. With 4 bases clipped from V and 1 base from J, the junction kept 3 bases outside the gene matches. CDR3 length: 15 residues. CDR1 and CDR2 (germline): MNHEY, SVGAGI. The CDR3 loop is CASSFRDRGTDTQYF. The CDR3 coding sequence is TGTGCCAGCAGTTTTCGGGACAGGGGCACAGATACGCAGTATTTT.

V is TRBV7-2 and J is TRBJ2-1, with TRBD1 as a possible D gene (5 bases). The germline V and J ends were trimmed by 4 bases and 8 bases, with 15 bases remaining between them. The CDR3 runs to 14 residues. Germline V gives CDR1 SGHTA, CDR2 FQGNSA. CDR3 loop: CASSSLSGIHEQFF. In DNA, the CDR3 is TGTGCCAGCAGCTCTCTCTCAGGGATCCATGAGCAGTTCTTC.

The genes are TRBV7-9 and TRBJ2-5, with 9 bases fitting TRBD2. The junction had 8 bases not matched to a gene; V was cut back by 5 bases and J by 1 base. The germline V gene encodes CDR1 SEHNR and CDR2 FQNEAQ (reference sequence). CDR3 length: 16 residues. The DNA of the CDR3 is TGTGCCAGCAGCCCCCTAGCGGGGAAGACCCAAGAGACCCAGTACTTC. Translated, it gives CASSPLAGKTQETQYF.

This clone turned up a few times. This chain links TRBV18 with TRBJ1-5; perhaps TRBD1 as D (6 bases). Deletions cut 5 bases from V and 0 bases from J, with 11 bases between. Germline-derived CDR1 and CDR2 are KGHSH and LQKENI. The length of the CDR3 is 15 residues. The CDR3 nucleotides are TGTGCCAGCTCAGCCTGGACAGCTAGCAATCAGCCCCAGCATTTT. It translates to CASSAWTASNQPQHF. Complete variable domain (other parts from reference TRBV18 and TRBJ1-5): NAGVMQNPRHLVRRRGQEARLRCSPMKGHSHVYWYRQLPEEGLKFMVYLQKENIIDESGMPKERFSAEFPKEGPSILRIQQVVRGDSAAYFCASSAWTASNQPQHFGDGTRLSIL.

CDR3 amino acids: CASSPATTGETEAFF. CDR3 bases: TGTGCCAGCAGCCCAGCTACAACAGGGGAAACTGAAGCTTTCTTT. The V call is TRBV4-2, the J call TRBJ1-1, with 7 bases matching TRBD1. This CDR3 is built from 15 residues. Germline CDR1 reads LGHNA; CDR2 reads YNFKEQ. V trimming: 4 bases; J trimming: 5 bases; junction bases outside the gene matches: 10.

The chain couples TRBV11-1 to TRBJ2-1; 8 bases fit TRBD2. Germline CDR1 reads SGHAT; CDR2 reads FQDESV (reference sequence). With 4 bases clipped from V and 3 bases from J, the junction kept 5 bases outside the gene matches. The CDR3 runs to 15 residues. The CDR3: CASSSGRAIYNEQFF. In nucleotides, the CDR3 is TGTGCCAGCAGCTCCGGGAGGGCGATCTACAATGAGCAGTTCTTC.

The chain has TRBV15 and TRBJ2-1; D is undetermined. This CDR3 has 13 amino acids. Trimming shortened V by 0 bases and J by 3 bases, and 3 bases separated the two germline ends. Per germline, CDR1 LNHNV and CDR2 YYDKDF (reference sequence). The CDR3 bases are TGTGCCACCAGCAGAGAGAACTACAATGAGCAGTTCTTC. Protein sequence: CATSRENYNEQFF. Supplemented by reference TRBV15 and TRBJ2-1, the full variable domain reads DAMVIQNPRYQVTQFGKPVTLSCSQTLNHNVMYWYQQKSSQAPKLLFHYYDKDFNNEADTPDNFQSRRPNTSFCFLDIRSPGLGDTAMYLCATSRENYNEQFFGPGTRLTVL.

This chain uses TRBV27 with TRBJ2-7; D may correspond to TRBD1 or TRBD2 (7 bases each). V lost 7 bases and J lost 1, with 17 bases in between. The CDR3 runs 15 residues. Germline V gene sequence: CDR1 MNHEY, CDR2 SMNVEV (reference sequence). As DNA, the CDR3 is TGTGCCAGCACCTTCAGGGGGGGGTCTTCCTACGAGCAGTACTTC. As protein: CASTFRGGSSYEQYF.